The 11 T cell receptor beta chains presented below share a single source sample, sequenced in a study of metastatic and nonmetastatic thyroid tumors. Patients had received no treatment of any kind before thyroid surgery. TCRdb re-called clones via MiXCR from the PCR reads. The sample holds over 10,000 clones; roughly 29% are singletons and the top ten take around a sixth. Specimen: tumor tissue. The source of these receptors is a female donor with papillary thyroid cancer or a benign thyroid nodule (not recorded which). Some clones in this sample may be carry-over from other donors' samples.

On this clone itself: The junction shows a germline mismatch at one end, possibly a read error. The chain employs TRBV2 and TRBJ2-1; the D gene could be TRBD1 or TRBD2 (5 bases each). The length of the CDR3 is 16 residues. Germline V CDR1 and CDR2: SNHLY, FYNNEI. The CDR3 spells CASSRDQPRLYNDQFF. CDR3 nucleotides: TGTGCTAGCAGTAGGGACCAACCGCGTCTCTACAATGATCAGTTCTTC.

This clone occurred a few times. The chain is built from TRBV2 and TRBJ2-2; D is possibly TRBD2 (6 bases). CDR1 SNHLY and CDR2 FYNNEI come from the germline V gene. The V end lost 10 bases, the J end lost 4 bases, and 16 bases lay between the germline ends. This CDR3 spans 14 amino acids. In DNA form, the CDR3 reads TGTGCCAACCAGGGTCGGGGAGGCACCGGGGAGCTGTTTTTT. It encodes CANQGRGGTGELFF.

The chain is built from TRBV20-1 and TRBJ1-1; the D is unclear. Germline V gene data show CDR1 as DFQATT and CDR2 as SNEGSKA (reference sequence). The CDR3 spans 12 residues. The V end was cut by 6 bases, the J end by 4 bases, with 12 bases between. The CDR3 here is CSARHCPTEAFF. As DNA, the CDR3 is TGCAGTGCCCGACATTGCCCCACTGAAGCTTTCTTT.

V usage is TRBV5-1 and J usage is TRBJ2-2; 11 positions match TRBD1. Germline V gene sequence: CDR1 SGHRS, CDR2 YFSETQ. With 7 bases clipped from V and 1 base from J, the junction kept 3 bases outside the gene matches. CDR3 length equals 15 residues. CDR3 DNA: TGCGCCAGCTGGGACAGGGGGAAGAACACCGGGGAGCTGTTTTTT. This translates into CASWDRGKNTGELFF.

This rearrangement joins TRBV30 to TRBJ2-1, with D unclear. With 3 bases removed from V and 0 bases from J, the gap between germline ends came to 6 bases. The CDR3 is 13 residues long. The germline V gene encodes CDR1 GTSNPN and CDR2 SVGIG (reference sequence). CDR3 nucleotides: TGTGCCTGGAGCCGCCGCTCCTACAATGAGCAGTTCTTC. It specifies CAWSRRSYNEQFF.

The chain carries TRBV19 and TRBJ1-2, with a weak D call TRBD1 (6 bases). Germline V lookup: CDR1 LNHDA, CDR2 SQIVND (reference sequence). The CDR3 is made up of 15 amino acids. V was clipped by 5 bases and J by 2 bases, with 15 bases between them. In nucleotides, the CDR3 is TGTGCCAGTAGTGGCCGGGACACGAGGAACTATGGCTACACCTTC. This translates into CASSGRDTRNYGYTF.

This clone has only a few counts. The chain joins TRBV12-3 or TRBV12-4 to TRBJ2-1, with a weak D call TRBD1 (5 bases). V gave up 3 bases and J gave up 15 bases, with 18 bases separating them. CDR3 length: 13 residues. CDR3 region: CASSFNVGQFRFF. As DNA, the CDR3 is TGTGCCAGCAGTTTCAATGTAGGACAATTTCGGTTCTTC.

Concerning this clone itself: One end of the junction does not line up with germline, which may come from a read error. The V and J genes are TRBV28 and TRBJ2-6; 7 nucleotides line up with TRBD1. The germline gives CDR1 MDHEN, CDR2 SYDVKM. The CDR3 spans 16 residues. Here the CDR3 reads CASSPTGSFGANFLTF. In nucleotides, the CDR3 is TGTGCCAGCAGTCCGACAGGGTCTTTTGGGGCCAACTTCCTGACTTTC.

This clone was found a few times. The rearrangement links TRBV6-1 to TRBJ2-1; 11 positions match TRBD2. CDR1 is MNHNS, CDR2 SASEGT, per germline. There are 16 residues in the CDR3. V lost 0 bases and J lost 2; bases outside the gene matches: 0. CDR3 nucleotide sequence: TGTGCCAGCAGTGAAGCTAGCGGGGGGGCCTACAATGAGCAGTTCTTC. Its protein is CASSEASGGAYNEQFF.

In this sample, this clone turned up many times. The CDR3 nucleotides are TGTGCCAGCAGCCCTTGGGACAGGGGCTACTATGGCTACACCTTC. Translation gives CASSPWDRGYYGYTF. This sequence joins TRBV7-2 and TRBJ1-2; TRBD1 matches 10 bases. Unmatched junction bases numbered 6, after V lost 5 bases and J lost 3 bases. Per the germline V gene, CDR1 is SGHTA and CDR2 is FQGNSA. The length of the CDR3 is 15 residues.

This chain connects TRBV28 to TRBJ1-2; D is uncertain. V dropped 5 bases and J dropped 8 bases, with 21 bases sitting between them. The length of the CDR3 is 15 residues. CDR1 is MDHEN and CDR2 is SYDVKM in the germline V gene. The DNA for the CDR3 is TGTGCCAGCAGTGCGGCACAATCCCAAGTGGAGGGCTACACCTTC. This gives the protein CASSAAQSQVEGYTF.